A selection of T cell receptor beta chains follows, all from one sample in a study of siplizumab effects on memory and regulatory T cells. Some clones are missing from TCRdb's copy, which holds only in-frame ones; the method was immunoSEQ multiplex PCR. The data hold roughly 100,000 clones, with over 90% observed a single time. The specimen was Tregs sorted from blood. The receptor set was obtained from a human donor in good health. The CDR3 runs from the conserved cysteine through the conserved F or W. The D gene is left open where the match is weak. Part of the rows lack a size; the others show once, few, many or a class for expanded clones.

abundance	v_gene	d_gene	j_gene	CDR3aa	CDR3nt
NA	TRBV6-1	NA	TRBJ2-1	CASSRPGGNEQFF	TGTGCCAGCAGTCGCCCCGGAGGCAATGAGCAGTTCTTC
NA	TRBV30	TRBD1	TRBJ2-7	CAWSVDRDYEQYF	TGTGCCTGGAGCGTGGACAGGGACTACGAGCAGTACTTC
NA	TRBV7-9	TRBD2	TRBJ2-5	CASSSNGLAGETQYF	TGTGCCAGCAGCTCCAACGGACTAGCAGGCGAGACCCAGTACTTC
NA	TRBV5-1	TRBD2	TRBJ2-1	CASSLLADYNEQFF	TGCGCCAGCAGCCTGCTAGCGGACTACAATGAGCAGTTCTTC
NA	TRBV21-1	NA	TRBJ2-1	CASSKIGKSSYNEQFF	TGTGCCAGCAGCAAAATAGGTAAGAGCTCCTACAATGAGCAGTTCTTC
few	TRBV5-5	TRBD2	TRBJ2-7	CASSLVASGFSSYEQYF	TGTGCCAGCAGCTTGGTTGCTAGCGGGTTTAGCTCCTACGAGCAGTACTTC
NA	TRBV2	NA	TRBJ1-1	CASSEEWGNTEAFF	TGTGCCAGCAGTGAAGAATGGGGGAACACTGAAGCTTTCTTT
few	TRBV6-6	NA	TRBJ1-1	CASSYRKIGGTEAFF	TGTGCCAGCAGTTACCGCAAGATCGGGGGCACTGAAGCTTTCTTT
NA	TRBV2	NA	TRBJ2-3	CASSALTSSDTQYF	TGTGCCAGCAGTGCCCTTACTAGTTCAGATACGCAGTATTTT
NA	TRBV10-3	TRBD2	TRBJ2-7	CAISESAGEYEQYF	TGTGCCATCAGTGAATCAGCGGGAGAGTACGAGCAGTACTTC
NA	TRBV15	TRBD1	TRBJ1-2	CATSRYDRVDYTF	TGTGCCACCAGCAGGTACGACAGGGTTGACTACACCTTC
NA	TRBV19	TRBD1	TRBJ2-6	CASSRRQGSPGANVLTF	TGTGCCAGTAGTCGTAGACAGGGTAGTCCTGGGGCCAACGTCCTGACTTTC
NA	TRBV6-1	NA	TRBJ2-7	CASLQENFYEQYF	TGTGCCAGCTTACAGGAGAACTTCTACGAGCAGTACTTC
once	TRBV5-1	TRBD1	TRBJ2-2	CASSPTGGNTGELFF	TGCGCCAGCAGCCCGACAGGGGGCAACACCGGGGAGCTGTTTTTT
NA	TRBV7-3	NA	TRBJ2-2	CASSLEVTGGELFF	TGTGCCAGCAGCTTAGAAGTGACCGGCGGGGAGCTGTTTTTT
once	TRBV5-1	NA	TRBJ1-1	CASSPILGKAEAFF	TGCGCCAGCAGTCCAATACTGGGGAAGGCTGAAGCTTTCTTT
NA	TRBV12-5	NA	TRBJ2-1	CASGRSSPHFYNEQFF	TGTGCTAGTGGAAGGAGTTCCCCCCATTTCTACAATGAGCAGTTCTTC
NA	TRBV7-2	TRBD2	TRBJ2-2	CASSLAWSSGRTTGELFF	TGTGCCAGCAGCTTAGCGTGGTCGAGCGGGAGGACGACCGGGGAGCTGTTTTTT
NA	TRBV10-3	NA	TRBJ1-6	CAISESLKSPLHF	TGTGCCATCAGTGAGTCGTTGAAGTCACCCCTCCACTTT
NA	TRBV2	TRBD1	TRBJ2-5	CASNPGTGGTQYF	TGTGCCAGCAACCCCGGGACAGGGGGGACCCAGTACTTC
NA	TRBV6-5	NA	TRBJ1-2	CASSYSAGSGGGYTF	TGTGCCAGCAGTTACTCCGCAGGGTCGGGTGGTGGCTACACCTTC
NA	TRBV19	NA	TRBJ2-5	CASSIEGETQYF	TGTGCCAGTAGTATAGAAGGAGAGACCCAGTACTTC
NA	TRBV18	NA	TRBJ2-3	CASSPLRDGDTQYF	TGTGCCAGCTCGCCGCTCCGGGACGGAGATACGCAGTATTTT
NA	TRBV19	NA	TRBJ1-2	CASSFQGNYGYTF	TGTGCCAGTAGTTTCCAGGGCAACTATGGCTACACCTTC
NA	TRBV7-2	NA	TRBJ2-7	CASSYGYRTYEQYF	TGTGCCAGCAGCTATGGGTACAGGACCTACGAGCAGTACTTC
NA	TRBV18	TRBD1	TRBJ2-7	CASSQGQGNLDEQYF	TGTGCCAGCTCACAGGGACAGGGAAACTTGGACGAGCAGTACTTC
NA	TRBV7-8	NA	TRBJ1-1	CASSLGKNTEAFF	TGTGCCAGCAGCTTAGGGAAGAACACTGAAGCTTTCTTT
NA	TRBV5-4	TRBD2	TRBJ2-3	CASSPGGRGRNTQYF	TGTGCCAGCAGCCCGGGAGGGCGGGGGCGCAATACGCAGTATTTT
NA	TRBV2	TRBD1	TRBJ1-4	CASRETGTGNEKLFF	TGTGCCAGCAGAGAAACCGGGACAGGGAATGAAAAACTGTTTTTT
NA	TRBV5-6	TRBD2	TRBJ2-1	CASRFTSGRASEQFF	TGTGCCAGCAGGTTTACTAGCGGGAGGGCCAGTGAGCAGTTCTTC
NA	TRBV27	TRBD1	TRBJ1-4	CASSLRWDRGQKLFF	TGTGCCAGCAGTTTAAGATGGGACAGGGGGCAAAAACTGTTTTTT
once	TRBV7-9	TRBD1	TRBJ2-7	CASRRDRATYEQYF	TGTGCCAGCAGAAGGGACAGGGCGACCTACGAGCAGTACTTC
once	TRBV5-1	NA	TRBJ2-3	CASSPSSTDTQYF	TGCGCCAGCAGCCCATCTAGCACAGATACGCAGTATTTT
NA	TRBV2	TRBD1	TRBJ2-3	CASTQVGAGQDPQKSSQYF	TGTGCCAGCACTCAAGTGGGGGCCGGACAGGACCCTCAAAAGTCTTCGCAGTATTTT
NA	TRBV29-1	TRBD2	TRBJ2-5	CSVEDPASGGLETQYF	TGCAGCGTTGAAGATCCGGCTAGCGGGGGTCTAGAGACCCAGTACTTC
NA	TRBV19	TRBD2	TRBJ2-3	CASTLARGGKYTQYF	TGTGCCAGTACCCTCGCGCGGGGGGGCAAATATACGCAGTATTTT
NA	TRBV19	NA	TRBJ1-6	CASTGNYNSPLHF	TGTGCCAGTACCGGGAACTATAATTCACCCCTCCACTTT
NA	TRBV7-9	NA	TRBJ1-6	CASIRGFGGPLHF	TGTGCCAGCATACGGGGTTTTGGTGGACCCCTCCACTTT
NA	TRBV7-8	NA	TRBJ2-7	CASSRVGHEQYF	TGTGCCAGCAGCCGGGTGGGCCACGAGCAGTACTTC
NA	TRBV2	NA	TRBJ1-1	CASSRESVGWNTEAFF	TGTGCCAGCAGTAGGGAGAGCGTAGGGTGGAACACTGAAGCTTTCTTT
NA	TRBV5-1	NA	TRBJ1-3	CASSYGEPGNTIYF	TGCGCCAGCAGCTACGGGGAGCCTGGAAACACCATATATTTT
NA	TRBV10-2	NA	TRBJ2-7	CASSGGRGRSEQYF	TGCGCCAGCAGCGGGGGCAGGGGTCGTTCCGAGCAGTACTTC
NA	TRBV5-1	NA	TRBJ2-7	CASSPDQSGEQYF	TGCGCCAGCAGCCCGGACCAATCGGGCGAGCAGTACTTC
NA	TRBV7-3	NA	TRBJ2-1	CASSMGPYNEQFF	TGTGCCAGCAGCATGGGACCCTACAATGAGCAGTTCTTC
NA	TRBV29-1	NA	TRBJ1-2	CSVGQSVYGYTF	TGCAGCGTTGGACAGAGCGTCTATGGCTACACCTTC
NA	TRBV29-1	TRBD1	TRBJ1-1	CSVSTGDRTEAFF	TGCAGCGTCTCAACAGGGGATCGCACTGAAGCTTTCTTT